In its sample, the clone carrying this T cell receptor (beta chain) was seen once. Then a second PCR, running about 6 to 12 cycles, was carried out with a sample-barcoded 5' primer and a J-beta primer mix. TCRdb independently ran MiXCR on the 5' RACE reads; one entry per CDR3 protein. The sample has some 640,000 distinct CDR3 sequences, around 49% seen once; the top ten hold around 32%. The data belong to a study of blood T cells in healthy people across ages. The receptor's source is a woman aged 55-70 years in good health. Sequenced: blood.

The CDR3 coding sequence is TGTGCCAGCACCAAGGGGGGTGGTGAGCAGTTCTTC. Amino acid sequence: CASTKGGGEQFF. This chain uses TRBV6-2 or TRBV6-3 with TRBJ2-1; D is possibly TRBD1 or TRBD2 (6 bases each). In germline, CDR1 is MNHEY, CDR2 SVGEGT. V was shortened by 7 bases and J by 9 bases, with 13 bases between the two germline ends. The CDR3 runs 12 residues.